This record looks at one TCR beta chain sequence and its context. J gave up 7 bases and V 0 bases, and 6 bases lay outside the gene matches. Germline CDR1 is SGDLS and CDR2 is YYNGEE. The CDR3 is made up of 16 amino acids. Using immunoSEQ multiplex PCR, the repertoire was profiled, and TCRdb retains in-frame clones only, with some absent. The sample yields 100,000 to 150,000 clones, approximately 90% seen once. The data were obtained in a study of blood T cell repertoires in COVID-19. As for the study in general: COVID-19 samples collected from the United States, Italy and Spain covered acute and convalescent phases. The cDNA or gDNA used as material had been derived from T cells, B-cell-depleted T cells, or PBMCs.

The source is a woman over 75 with acute or convalescent COVID-19. The specimen sequenced was peripheral blood. The chain couples TRBV9 to TRBJ2-1; 11 nucleotides line up with TRBD2. As DNA, the CDR3 is TGTGCCAGCAGCGTAGAGGGTAGCGGGGGGGTTAATGAGCAGTTCTTC. It is translated as CASSVEGSGGVNEQFF.